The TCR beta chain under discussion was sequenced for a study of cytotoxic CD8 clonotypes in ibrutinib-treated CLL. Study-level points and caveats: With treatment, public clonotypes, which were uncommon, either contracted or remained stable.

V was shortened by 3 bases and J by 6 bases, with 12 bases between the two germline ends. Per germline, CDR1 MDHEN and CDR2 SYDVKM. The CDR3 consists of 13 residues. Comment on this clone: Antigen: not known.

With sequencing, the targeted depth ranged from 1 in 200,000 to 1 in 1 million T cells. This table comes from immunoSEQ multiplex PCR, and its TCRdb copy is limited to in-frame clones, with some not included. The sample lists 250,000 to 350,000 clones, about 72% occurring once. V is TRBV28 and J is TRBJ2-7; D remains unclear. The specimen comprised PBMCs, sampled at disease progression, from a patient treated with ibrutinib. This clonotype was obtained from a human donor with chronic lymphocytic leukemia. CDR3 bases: TGTGCCAGCAGTTTGTTTTCCCTGCGCGAGCAGTACTTC. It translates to CASSLFSLREQYF.